One sample yielded the 18 T cell receptor beta chains listed below, sequenced in a study of molecular identifiers for immune sequencing clone quantification. TCRdb ran MiXCR on the PCR reads and lists one entry per CDR3 protein. The sample comprises 250,000 to 350,000 distinct CDR3 sequences, about a fifth of which are singletons, and under 0.95% rests with the top ten. Sequencing was performed on naive CD8+ T cells from blood, with Jurkat cell RNA spiked in. Subset given: FACS-sorted CD8+CD4-CCR7+CD45RA+ naive T cells. These receptor sequences come from a human donor in good health. Some libraries in this study had Jurkat cell RNA spiked in.

Concerning this clonotype itself: At one of its ends the junction is not consistent with the germline gene, which may arise from a read error. The chain uses TRBV7-9 and TRBJ2-7; unclear D gene. This CDR3 region has 13 residues. Germline V gene lookup returns CDR1 SEHNR and CDR2 FQNEAQ (reference sequence). The CDR3 nucleotides read TGTGCCAGCAGCATCGACACCAGCTACGAGCAGTGCTTC. Its translation is CASSIDTSYEQCF.

This clonotype was counted many times. The chain links TRBV6-2 or TRBV6-3 to TRBJ2-7, with unresolved D. Per germline, CDR1 MNHEY and CDR2 SVGEGT. The length of the CDR3 is 12 residues. With 2 bases removed from V and 0 bases from J, the gap between germline ends came to 2 bases. CDR3 DNA sequence: TGTGCCAGCAGTTACGCCTCCTACGAGCAGTACTTC. Its translation: CASSYASYEQYF.

Note on this clonotype: Possible read error: a much larger clone is one base away. V and J are TRBV7-9 and TRBJ2-3; perhaps TRBD2 as D (6 bases). Germline loops: CDR1 SEHNR, CDR2 FQNEAQ (reference sequence). The CDR3 consists of 15 residues. CDR3 protein: CANSRTGTSTDTQYF. CDR3 DNA sequence: TGTGCCAACAGCCGTACTGGGACTAGCACAGATACGCAGTATTTT.

This clonotype has a count of ten or more. The genes are TRBV4-1 and TRBJ2-7, with 8 bases matching TRBD1. This CDR3 is built from 14 residues. Germline CDR1 MGHRA, CDR2 YSYEKL. The J segment lost 2 bases and the V segment lost 3 bases, leaving 3 bases of the junction unmatched. The CDR3 DNA sequence: TGCGCCAGCAGCCACGACAGGGGAGCCTACGAGCAGTACTTC. This translates into CASSHDRGAYEQYF.

To note about this clonotype: A single base separates this from a much larger clone, so it may be a read error. The rearrangement uses TRBV15 and TRBJ1-5, with a tentative D call TRBD1 (6 bases). CDR1 and CDR2 (germline): LNHNV, YYDKDF (reference sequence). Between the trimmed V and J ends, which lost 3 bases and 5 bases, there was a span of 17 bases. CDR3 length equals 16 residues. Here the CDR3 DNA reads TGTGCCACCAGCAGTGATCGGGGGGCGCGGGATCAGCCCCAGCATTTT. This gives the protein CATSSDRGARDQPQHF.

This clonotype was seen many times. The rearrangement links TRBV20-1 to TRBJ1-5, with 7 bases identical to TRBD1. Germline V gene lookup returns CDR1 DFQATT and CDR2 SNEGSKA (reference sequence). The J segment lost 2 bases and the V segment lost 1 base, leaving 14 bases of the junction unmatched. The CDR3 totals 18 residues. The CDR3 coding sequence is TGCAGTGCTAGAGCGGGACAGTTCTTCGAAGTGGGCAATCAGCCCCAGCATTTT. Amino acid sequence: CSARAGQFFEVGNQPQHF.

This chain uses TRBV21-1 with TRBJ1-5; TRBD1 reflects the table's D call only, with no check against the DNA. TRBV21-1 is reported as a pseudogene. The CDR3 covers 16 residues. Here the CDR3 reads CASSKGSGIIDQPQHF. The CDR3 DNA is TGTGCCAGCAGCAAAGGTTCGGGAATTATCGATCAGCCCCAGCATTTT.

This clonotype was seen at least ten times. Here the CDR3 DNA reads TGCAGCGTTTACAGGGAGGACACCGGGGAGCTGTTTTTT. It is translated as CSVYREDTGELFF. The chain joins TRBV29-1 to TRBJ2-2; D may be TRBD1 or TRBD2 (6 bases each). Trimming pared 5 bases from V and 3 bases from J, leaving 10 bases between. Germline CDR1 SQVTM, CDR2 ANQGSEA. This CDR3 has 13 residues.

This clonotype was picked up many times. The chain couples TRBV12-5 to TRBJ2-3; D gene unclear. CDR3 length: 14 amino acids. Per germline, CDR1 LGHNT and CDR2 FRNRAP. V lost 2 bases to trimming and J lost 4 bases, with 10 bases between them. The CDR3: CASGLSGSADTQYF. CDR3 nucleotides: TGTGCTAGTGGTTTGTCGGGTTCGGCAGATACGCAGTATTTT.

This clonotype came up a few times. The CDR3: CASSSPESSSYEQYF. CDR3 in DNA: TGTGCCAGCAGTTCGCCGGAGTCAAGCTCCTACGAGCAGTACTTC. The chain carries TRBV12-3 or TRBV12-4 and TRBJ2-7, with D unresolved. V was clipped by 4 bases and J by 0 bases, with 13 bases between them. This CDR3 contains 15 residues.

This clonotype appeared many times. The chain has TRBV7-2 and TRBJ2-3; possible D gene TRBD1, 6 bases. The CDR3 is 17 residues long. Trimming took 6 bases from V and 4 from J, leaving 23 bases between them. The germline gives CDR1 SGHTA, CDR2 FQGNSA. CDR3 residues: CASSPDRQLLAADTQYF. The CDR3 DNA is TGTGCCAGCAGTCCAGACAGGCAACTTCTCGCCGCAGATACGCAGTATTTT.

This clonotype occurred a few times. This rearrangement joins TRBV9 to TRBJ2-2, with TRBD2 matching 8 bases. Germline V gene data show CDR1 as SGDLS and CDR2 as YYNGEE. This CDR3 is 17 amino acids long. With V trimmed by 0 bases and J by 1 base, 5 bases remained unmatched. CDR3 protein: CASSVVGGGLNTGELFF. The CDR3 nucleotides are TGTGCCAGCAGCGTAGTTGGCGGGGGGTTGAACACCGGGGAGCTGTTTTTT.

With regard to this clonotype: Just one base apart from a much larger clone, this may be a read error. V usage is TRBV4-3 and J usage is TRBJ2-7, with TRBD2 matching 9 bases. The V and J ends lost 4 bases and 1 base, in that order; junction bases with no gene match: 5. The CDR3 sequence is 15 residues long. CDR1 and CDR2 from the germline V gene are LGHNA and YSLEER. This chain's CDR3 is CASSRGLAPSYEQYF. The CDR3 DNA is TGCGCCAGCAGCCGAGGACTAGCGCCTTCCTACGAGCAGTACTTC.

Regarding this clonotype: A read error is possible here, since a much larger clone lies one base away. This chain connects TRBV6-5 to TRBJ1-2; tentative D call: TRBD1 (6 bases). The germline V and J ends were trimmed by 4 bases and 7 bases, with 13 bases remaining between them. Germline lookup yields CDR1 MNHEY and CDR2 SVGAGI. The CDR3 length is 13 residues. DNA of the CDR3: TGTGCCAGCAGTTTCCAGGGGCAGAGTGGCTACACCTTC. Translating gives CASSFQGQSGYTF.

With respect to this clonotype: Since a much larger clone is just one base distant, this may be a read error. This rearrangement joins TRBV11-3 to TRBJ2-1, with 12 bases lining up with TRBD1. Germline V CDR1 and CDR2: SGHNT, YENEEA. The CDR3 is 15 residues long. CDR3 nucleotides: TGTGCCAGCAGCTCGGGACAGGGGGCCCACAATGAGCAGCTCTTC. Translated: CASSSGQGAHNEQLF.

This clonotype has ten or more counts. The chain has TRBV4-3 and TRBJ1-5; D is uncertain. This CDR3 is 15 amino acids long. V was shortened by 4 bases and J by 0 bases, with 10 bases between the two germline ends. Germline CDR1 and CDR2: LGHNA and YSLEER. The CDR3 protein is CASSPRAHSNQPQHF. In DNA, the CDR3 is TGCGCCAGCAGCCCACGGGCCCATAGCAATCAGCCCCAGCATTTT.

This clonotype has more than one count but fewer than ten. This chain links TRBV4-1 with TRBJ2-3; D may be TRBD2 (6 bases). Per the germline V gene, CDR1 is MGHRA and CDR2 is YSYEKL. This CDR3 contains 15 residues. Trimming left V 4 bases short and J 4 bases short, with 15 bases between. CDR3 coding DNA: TGCGCCAGCAGCCGAAGACTAGTAGGATCAGATACGCAGTATTTT. As protein: CASSRRLVGSDTQYF.

This clonotype was detected many times. The V and J genes are TRBV15 and TRBJ2-1, with TRBD1 identical over 8 bases. V lost 5 bases to trimming and J lost 5 bases; unmatched junction nucleotides: 5. CDR1 and CDR2 (germline): LNHNV, YYDKDF (reference sequence). The CDR3 sequence is 14 residues long. In DNA, the CDR3 is TGTGCCACCAGCGAGGGACAGGTCCACAATGAGCAGTTCTTC. Encoded protein: CATSEGQVHNEQFF. The full variable domain, its missing parts supplied by reference TRBV15 and TRBJ2-1, is DAMVIQNPRYQVTQFGKPVTLSCSQTLNHNVMYWYQQKSSQAPKLLFHYYDKDFNNEADTPDNFQSRRPNTSFCFLDIRSPGLGDTAMYLCATSEGQVHNEQFFGPGTRLTVL.